The source of this T cell receptor beta chain is a study of shared clonotypes between healthy human individuals. The overall study: Three plates were used per donor for CD4 naive, three for CD4 memory, two for CD8 naive and one for CD8 memory. Study findings and constraints: Among the subsets, naive ones generally showed larger estimated richness than memory ones. Read depth was anticipated to influence clonotype sharing among donors. Among non-shared clonotypes, generation probabilities were lower than among those shared by all four donors.

Clones were read by immunoSEQ multiplex PCR, and TCRdb kept only the in-frame ones, dropping some. The sample has some 2,500,000 clones; approximately 94% are singletons. V was cut by 2 bases and J by 7 bases, with 8 bases left in between. This CDR3 is 13 amino acids long. The germline gives CDR1 MNHNY, CDR2 SVGAGI (reference sequence). In regard to this clone: Antigen unknown.

The TCR sequence derives from a man aged 18 to 29 in good health. Some clones in this sample may be carry-over from other donors' samples. The sample consisted of naive CD4+ T cells from PBMCs. Subset meaning: CD45RA+ positively selected. The chain recombines TRBV6-6 with TRBJ2-2, with D possibly being TRBD1 (6 bases). In nucleotides, the CDR3 is TGTGCCAGCAGTTACAGGGGGTACGGGGAGCTGTTTTTT. Protein sequence: CASSYRGYGELFF.